This TCR beta chain was found in a study of blood T cell repertoires in COVID-19. J gave up 7 bases and V 4 bases, and 7 bases lay outside the gene matches. This CDR3 comprises 14 residues. Germline CDR1 is SGHNT and CDR2 is YYREEE (reference sequence). Original methodology: By means of reference gene primer amplification, nucleated cell counts were estimated. The assay was immunoSEQ multiplex PCR, and TCRdb's table has in-frame clones only and misses some. From that table come the V and J calls and clone size; the DNA was used to work out D and trimming. Of under 200,000 clones in the sample, approximately 80% were seen once.

The V call is TRBV5-4, the J call TRBJ2-1; TRBD2 agrees at 8 bases. Input material: peripheral blood. The sequence came from a human donor in a cohort sampled during active COVID-19. The CDR3 protein is CASSRREARNEQFF. CDR3 nucleotide sequence: TGTGCCAGCAGCCGGCGGGAGGCCCGAAATGAGCAGTTCTTC. Variable domain in full (rest from reference TRBV5-4 and TRBJ2-1): ETGVTQSPTHLIKTRGQQVTLRCSSQSGHNTVSWYQQALGQGPQFIFQYYREEENGRGNFPPRFSGLQFPNYSSELNVNALELDDSALYLCASSRREARNEQFFGPGTRLTVL.